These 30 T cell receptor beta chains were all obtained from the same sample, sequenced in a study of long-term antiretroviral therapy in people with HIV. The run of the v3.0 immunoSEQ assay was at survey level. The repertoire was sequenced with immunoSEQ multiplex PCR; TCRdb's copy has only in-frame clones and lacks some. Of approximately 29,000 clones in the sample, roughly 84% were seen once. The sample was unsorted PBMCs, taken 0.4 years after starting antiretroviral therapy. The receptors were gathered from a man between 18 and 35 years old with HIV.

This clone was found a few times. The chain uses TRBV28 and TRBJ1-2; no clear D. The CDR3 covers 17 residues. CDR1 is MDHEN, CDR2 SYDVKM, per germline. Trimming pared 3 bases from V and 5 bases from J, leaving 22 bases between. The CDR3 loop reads CASSFNVGKRAPYGYTF. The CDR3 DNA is TGTGCCAGCAGTTTTAACGTGGGAAAGAGGGCACCTTATGGCTACACCTTC.

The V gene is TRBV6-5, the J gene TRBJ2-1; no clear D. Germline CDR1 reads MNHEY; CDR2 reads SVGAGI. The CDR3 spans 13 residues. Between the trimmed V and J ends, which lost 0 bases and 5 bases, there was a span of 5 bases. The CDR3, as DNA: TGTGCCAGCAGTTACTCAGGTAACAATGAGCAGTTCTTC. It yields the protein CASSYSGNNEQFF.

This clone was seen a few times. The CDR3 loop is CASSQETAPVYEQYF. DNA of the CDR3: TGTGCCAGCAGCCAAGAGACCGCACCTGTCTACGAGCAGTACTTC. V gene TRBV4-2 combines with J gene TRBJ2-7, with unresolved D. The CDR3 has 15 residues. The V end lost 0 bases, the J end lost 3 bases, and 12 bases lay between the germline ends. Germline V lookup: CDR1 LGHNA, CDR2 YNFKEQ.

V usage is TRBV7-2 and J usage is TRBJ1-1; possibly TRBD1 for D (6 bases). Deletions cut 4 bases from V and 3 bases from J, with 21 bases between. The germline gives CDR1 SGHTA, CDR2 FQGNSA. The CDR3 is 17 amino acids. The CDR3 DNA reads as TGTGCCAGCAGCTCGTACCTACAGGAGGGGGGTTACACTGAAGCTTTCTTT. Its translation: CASSSYLQEGGYTEAFF.

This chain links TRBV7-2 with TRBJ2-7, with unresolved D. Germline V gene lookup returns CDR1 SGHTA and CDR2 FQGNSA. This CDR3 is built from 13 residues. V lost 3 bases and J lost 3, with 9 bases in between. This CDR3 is CASSFGLSYEQYF. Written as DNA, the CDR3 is TGTGCCAGCAGCTTCGGGTTAAGCTACGAGCAGTACTTC.

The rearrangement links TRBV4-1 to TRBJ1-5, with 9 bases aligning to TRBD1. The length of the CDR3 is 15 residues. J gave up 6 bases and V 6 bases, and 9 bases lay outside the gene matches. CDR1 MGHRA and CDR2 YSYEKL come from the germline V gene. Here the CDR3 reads CASSPTGQGGQPQHF. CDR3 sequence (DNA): TGCGCCAGCAGTCCTACGGGACAGGGAGGTCAGCCCCAGCATTTT.

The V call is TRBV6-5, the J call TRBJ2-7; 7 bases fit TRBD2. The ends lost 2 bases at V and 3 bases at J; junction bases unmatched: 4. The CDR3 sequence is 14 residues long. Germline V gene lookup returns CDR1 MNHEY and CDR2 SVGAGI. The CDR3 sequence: CASSYAGEGYEQYF. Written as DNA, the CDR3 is TGTGCCAGCAGTTACGCGGGAGAGGGCTACGAGCAGTACTTC.

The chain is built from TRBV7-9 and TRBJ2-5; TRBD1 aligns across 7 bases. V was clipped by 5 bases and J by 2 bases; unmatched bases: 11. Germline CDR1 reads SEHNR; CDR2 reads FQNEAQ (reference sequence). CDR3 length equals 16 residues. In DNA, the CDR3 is TGTGCCAGCAGCCCCCCTATCCCGGGACAGCAAGAGACCCAGTACTTC. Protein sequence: CASSPPIPGQQETQYF.

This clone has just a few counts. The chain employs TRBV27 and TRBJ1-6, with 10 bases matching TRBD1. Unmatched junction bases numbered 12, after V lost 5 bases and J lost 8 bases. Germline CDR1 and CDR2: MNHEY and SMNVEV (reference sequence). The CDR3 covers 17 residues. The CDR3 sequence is CASSPRDRGPSDSPLHF. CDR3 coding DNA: TGTGCCAGCAGTCCCCGGGACAGGGGCCCGAGTGATTCACCCCTCCACTTT.

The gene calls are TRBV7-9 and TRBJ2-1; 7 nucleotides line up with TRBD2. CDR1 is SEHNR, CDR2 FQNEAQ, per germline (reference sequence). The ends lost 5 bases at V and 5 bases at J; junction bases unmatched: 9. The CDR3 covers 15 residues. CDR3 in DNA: TGTGCCAGCAGCCCTAGACTAGCAGATGACAATGAGCAGTTCTTC. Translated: CASSPRLADDNEQFF. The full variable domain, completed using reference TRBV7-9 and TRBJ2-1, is DTGVSQNPRHKITKRGQNVTFRCDPISEHNRLYWYRQTLGQGPEFLTYFQNEAQLEKSRLLSDRFSAERPKGSFSTLEIQRTEQGDSAMYLCASSPRLADDNEQFFGPGTRLTVL.

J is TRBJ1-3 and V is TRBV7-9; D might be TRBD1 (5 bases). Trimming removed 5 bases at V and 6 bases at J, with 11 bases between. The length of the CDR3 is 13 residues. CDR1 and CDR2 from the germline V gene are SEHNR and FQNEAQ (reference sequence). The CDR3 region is CASSPREQNTIYF. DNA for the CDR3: TGTGCCAGCAGCCCCAGGGAACAAAACACCATATATTTT.

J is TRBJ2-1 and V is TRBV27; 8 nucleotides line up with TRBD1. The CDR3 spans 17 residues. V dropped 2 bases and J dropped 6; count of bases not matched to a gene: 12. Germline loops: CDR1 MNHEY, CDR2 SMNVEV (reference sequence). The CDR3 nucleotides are TGTGCCAGCAGTTTAATCCTGACAGGGGTAGGCCTCAATGAGCAGTTCTTC. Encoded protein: CASSLILTGVGLNEQFF.

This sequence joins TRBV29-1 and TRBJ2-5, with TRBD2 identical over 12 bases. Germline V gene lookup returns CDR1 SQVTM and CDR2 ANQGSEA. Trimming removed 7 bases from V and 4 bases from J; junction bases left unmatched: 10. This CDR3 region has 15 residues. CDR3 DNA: TGCAGCGCACCCACTAGCGGGAGGCGGGGAGAGACCCAGTACTTC. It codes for CSAPTSGRRGETQYF.

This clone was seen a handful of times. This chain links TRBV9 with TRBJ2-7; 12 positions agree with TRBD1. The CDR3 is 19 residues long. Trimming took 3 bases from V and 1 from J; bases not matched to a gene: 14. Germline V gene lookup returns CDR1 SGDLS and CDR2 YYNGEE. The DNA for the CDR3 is TGTGCCAGCAGCGATCACGCCGGGACAGGGGGCTCAGATTCCTACGAGCAGTACTTC. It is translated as CASSDHAGTGGSDSYEQYF.

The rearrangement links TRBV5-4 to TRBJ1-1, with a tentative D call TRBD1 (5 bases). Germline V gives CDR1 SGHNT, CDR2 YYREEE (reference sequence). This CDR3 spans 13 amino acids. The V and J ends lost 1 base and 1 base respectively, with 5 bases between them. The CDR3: CASSLRGNTEAFF. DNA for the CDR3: TGTGCCAGCAGCTTGAGGGGGAACACTGAAGCTTTCTTT.

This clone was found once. The chain's CDR3 is CASSESAGSHEQYF. The CDR3 nucleotides read TGTGCCAGCAGTGAATCTGCAGGGTCCCACGAGCAGTACTTC. This rearrangement joins TRBV6-4 to TRBJ2-7; a possible D gene is TRBD1 (5 bases). Germline V gives CDR1 MRHNA, CDR2 SNTAGT. The length of the CDR3 is 14 residues. V was trimmed by 3 bases and J by 5 bases, leaving 14 bases between them.

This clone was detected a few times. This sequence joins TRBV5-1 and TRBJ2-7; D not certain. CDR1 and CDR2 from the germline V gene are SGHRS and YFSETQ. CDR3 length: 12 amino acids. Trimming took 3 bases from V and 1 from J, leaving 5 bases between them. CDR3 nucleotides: TGCGCCAGCAGCTCAATATCCTACGAGCAGTACTTC. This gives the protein CASSSISYEQYF. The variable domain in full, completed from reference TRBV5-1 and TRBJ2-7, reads KAGVTQTPRYLIKTRGQQVTLSCSPISGHRSVSWYQQTPGQGLQFLFEYFSETQRNKGNFPGRFSGRQFSNSRSEMNVSTLELGDSALYLCASSSISYEQYFGPGTRLTVT.

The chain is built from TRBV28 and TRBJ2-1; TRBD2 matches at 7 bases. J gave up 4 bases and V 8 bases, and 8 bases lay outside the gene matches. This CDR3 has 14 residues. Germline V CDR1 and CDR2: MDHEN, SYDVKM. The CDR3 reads CASWAQGLYNEQFF. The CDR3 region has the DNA TGTGCCAGCTGGGCCCAGGGACTATACAATGAGCAGTTCTTC.

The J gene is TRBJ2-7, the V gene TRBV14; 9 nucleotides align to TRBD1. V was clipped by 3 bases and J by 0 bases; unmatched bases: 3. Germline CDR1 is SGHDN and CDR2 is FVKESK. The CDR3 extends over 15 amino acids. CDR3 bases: TGTGCCAGCAGCCAGACAGGGGGTGTCTCCTACGAGCAGTACTTC. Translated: CASSQTGGVSYEQYF.

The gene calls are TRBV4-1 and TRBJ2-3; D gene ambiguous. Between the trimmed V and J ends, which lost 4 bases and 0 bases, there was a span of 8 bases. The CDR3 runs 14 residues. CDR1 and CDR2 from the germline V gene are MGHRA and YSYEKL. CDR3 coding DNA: TGCGCCAGCAGCCCCGACTCAAGCACAGATACGCAGTATTTT. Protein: CASSPDSSTDTQYF.

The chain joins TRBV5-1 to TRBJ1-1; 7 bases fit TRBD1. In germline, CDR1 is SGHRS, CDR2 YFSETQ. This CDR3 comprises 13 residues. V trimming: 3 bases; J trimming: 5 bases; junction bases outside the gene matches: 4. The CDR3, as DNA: TGCGCCAGCAGCTCCCGACAGGGAACTGAAGCTTTCTTT. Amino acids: CASSSRQGTEAFF.

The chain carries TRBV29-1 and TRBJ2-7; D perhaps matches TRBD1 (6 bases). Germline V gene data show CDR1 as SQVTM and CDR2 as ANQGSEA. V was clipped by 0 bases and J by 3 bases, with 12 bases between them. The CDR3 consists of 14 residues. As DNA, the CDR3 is TGCAGCGTTGAAGATGATGCCAGGGGCTACGAGCAGTACTTC. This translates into CSVEDDARGYEQYF.

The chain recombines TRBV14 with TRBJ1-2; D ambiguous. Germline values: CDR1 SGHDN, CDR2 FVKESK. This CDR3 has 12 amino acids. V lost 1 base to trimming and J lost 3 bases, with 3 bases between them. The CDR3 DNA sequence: TGTGCCAGCAGCCAAGGCCACTATGGCTACACCTTC. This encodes CASSQGHYGYTF.

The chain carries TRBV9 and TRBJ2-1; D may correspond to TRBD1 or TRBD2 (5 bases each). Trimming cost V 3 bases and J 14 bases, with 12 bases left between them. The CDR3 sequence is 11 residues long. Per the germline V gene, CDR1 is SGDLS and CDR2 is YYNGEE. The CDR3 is CASSAPGLKFF. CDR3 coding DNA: TGTGCCAGCAGCGCTCCGGGGCTCAAGTTCTTC.

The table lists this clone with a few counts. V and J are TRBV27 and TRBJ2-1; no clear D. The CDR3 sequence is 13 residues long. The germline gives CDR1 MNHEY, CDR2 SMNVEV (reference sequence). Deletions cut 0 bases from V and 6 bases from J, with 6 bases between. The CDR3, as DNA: TGTGCCAGCAGTTTATCGATGAGCAATGAGCAGTTCTTC. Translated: CASSLSMSNEQFF.

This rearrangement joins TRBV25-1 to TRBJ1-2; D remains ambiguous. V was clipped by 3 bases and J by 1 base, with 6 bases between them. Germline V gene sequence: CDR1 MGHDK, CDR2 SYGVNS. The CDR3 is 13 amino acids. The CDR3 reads CASSEDGNYGYTF. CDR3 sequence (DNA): TGTGCCAGCAGTGAGGACGGTAACTATGGCTACACCTTC.

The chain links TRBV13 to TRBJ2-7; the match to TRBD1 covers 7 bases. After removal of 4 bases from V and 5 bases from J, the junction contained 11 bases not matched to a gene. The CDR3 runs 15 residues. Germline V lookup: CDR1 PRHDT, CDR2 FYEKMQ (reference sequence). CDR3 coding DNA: TGTGCCAGCAGCTACAGGAACAGGGGTCTGGACGAGCAGTACTTC. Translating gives CASSYRNRGLDEQYF.

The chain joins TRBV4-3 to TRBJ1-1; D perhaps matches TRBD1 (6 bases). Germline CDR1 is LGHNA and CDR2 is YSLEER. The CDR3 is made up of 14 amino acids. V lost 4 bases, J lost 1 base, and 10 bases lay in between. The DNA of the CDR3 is TGCGCCAGCAGCCTTGACAGGTGGAACACTGAAGCTTTCTTT. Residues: CASSLDRWNTEAFF.

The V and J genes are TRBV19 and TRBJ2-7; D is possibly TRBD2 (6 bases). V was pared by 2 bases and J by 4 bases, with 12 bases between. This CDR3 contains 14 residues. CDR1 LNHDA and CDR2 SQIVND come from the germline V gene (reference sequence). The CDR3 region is CASSISSELYEQYF. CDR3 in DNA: TGTGCCAGTAGTATATCTAGCGAGCTATACGAGCAGTACTTC.

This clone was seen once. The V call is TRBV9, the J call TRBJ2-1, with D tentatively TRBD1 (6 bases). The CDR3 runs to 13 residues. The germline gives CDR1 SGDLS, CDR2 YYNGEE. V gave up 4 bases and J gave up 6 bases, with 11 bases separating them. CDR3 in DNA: TGTGCCAGCAGCTTGGGACACCCCAATGAGCAGTTCTTC. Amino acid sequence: CASSLGHPNEQFF.